This TCR beta chain appears in the sequencing data of a study of blood T cell repertoires in COVID-19. The overall study: From T cells, B-cell-depleted T cells, or PBMCs came the material, which was cDNA or gDNA.

V dropped 4 bases and J dropped 1; count of bases not matched to a gene: 6. The CDR3 is 15 residues long. Germline assignment: CDR1 LGHDT and CDR2 YNNKEL (reference sequence). Data came from immunoSEQ multiplex PCR; TCRdb stores just in-frame clones and leaves some out. The table shows some 150,000 clones, with around nine tenths occurring only once. The chain joins TRBV3-1 (or the pseudogene TRBV3-2) to TRBJ1-1, with TRBD1 matching 7 bases. The sequence was collected from a human donor in a cohort sampled during active COVID-19. Sequenced: peripheral blood. The CDR3 DNA is TGTGCCAGCAGCCCCTACAGGGGAGGGAACACTGAAGCTTTCTTT. It translates to CASSPYRGGNTEAFF.